Following are 12 T cell receptor beta chains from one sample sequenced in a study of OX40 agonist ivuxolimab in advanced cancers. Libraries were made using the immunoSEQ multiplex PCR assay. This is the immuneACCESS table as TCRdb keeps it, with only in-frame sequences that have V and J called. A part of the clones is gone; compared with another copy, unresolved V genes explain less than half, and the rest is unexplained. Counted in this sample were some 78,000 clones; roughly nine tenths of them appeared once. Of the sample, about 1% is held by the ten largest clones. The specimen was CD4+ or CD8+ T cells sorted from blood, collected in a trial of the OX40 agonist ivuxolimab. Source of these receptors: an adult with an advanced solid tumor such as melanoma, head and neck, liver or kidney cancer.

The V and J genes are TRBV6-5 and TRBJ2-1, with 10 bases aligning to TRBD2. The CDR3 is made up of 14 amino acids. Germline-derived CDR1 and CDR2 are MNHEY and SVGAGI. V lost 6 bases to trimming and J lost 9 bases; unmatched junction nucleotides: 8. CDR3 bases: TGTGCCAGCAGACCCCTCAGCGGGGGGGGTGAGCAGTTCTTC. Translation gives CASRPLSGGGEQFF.

V gene TRBV5-1 combines with J gene TRBJ1-4, with 9 bases fitting TRBD1. The CDR3 has 14 amino acids. The germline V gene has CDR1 SGHRS and CDR2 YFSETQ. Germline trimming cut 4 bases from V and 5 bases from J; bases unmatched to any gene: 3. CDR3 sequence reads: CASSIDRGNEKLFF. The DNA for the CDR3 is TGCGCCAGCAGCATCGACAGGGGGAATGAAAAACTGTTTTTT.

The chain has TRBV7-2 and TRBJ2-5; 8 nucleotides align to TRBD2. Germline lookup yields CDR1 SGHTA and CDR2 FQGNSA. The CDR3 sequence is 15 residues long. The junction had 7 bases not matched to a gene; V was cut back by 5 bases and J by 2 bases. The DNA of the CDR3 is TGTGCCAGCAGCCTACAATCGGGAGGGCAAGAGACCCAGTACTTC. Protein: CASSLQSGGQETQYF.

This clone came up many times. V and J are TRBV4-1 and TRBJ1-1; the D gene is possibly TRBD1 (6 bases). V dropped 7 bases and J dropped 4 bases, with 13 bases sitting between them. This CDR3 is 13 amino acids long. In germline, CDR1 is MGHRA, CDR2 YSYEKL. The CDR3 loop is CASKRGASTEAFF. CDR3 DNA sequence: TGCGCCAGCAAAAGGGGGGCGAGCACTGAAGCTTTCTTT.

The chain links TRBV18 to TRBJ1-2, with 7 positions matching TRBD1. Germline CDR1 and CDR2: KGHSH and LQKENI. This CDR3 is 15 amino acids long. The V segment lost 5 bases and the J segment 6 bases; nucleotides outside the gene matches: 12. In nucleotides, the CDR3 is TGTGCCAGCTCAGCCGTAAACAGGGGTCCCAATGGCTACACCTTC. This gives the protein CASSAVNRGPNGYTF.

A note on this clone: The same CDR3 arises from other DNA sequences in this sample as well. In DNA form, the CDR3 reads TGCAGCGTTGAGGGTGTAACACCGGATACGCAGTATTTT. Amino acids: CSVEGVTPDTQYF. The chain carries TRBV29-1 and TRBJ2-3; D is undetermined. Germline V gives CDR1 SQVTM, CDR2 ANQGSEA. The V end lost 3 bases, the J end lost 6 bases, and 13 bases lay between the germline ends. The CDR3 is 13 residues long.

V and J are TRBV29-1 and TRBJ2-3; 11 bases agree with TRBD2. This CDR3 is 17 amino acids long. Germline trimming cut 5 bases from V and 2 bases from J; bases unmatched to any gene: 12. Germline CDR1 is SQVTM and CDR2 is ANQGSEA. CDR3 nucleotides: TGCAGCGTTCTTGGGACTAGCGGCCCCCTTAACACAGATACGCAGTATTTT. It encodes CSVLGTSGPLNTDTQYF.

This chain links TRBV7-9 with TRBJ2-1; 8 positions agree with TRBD2. J gave up 4 bases and V 3 bases, and 8 bases lay outside the gene matches. The length of the CDR3 is 16 residues. In germline, CDR1 is SEHNR, CDR2 FQNEAQ (reference sequence). The CDR3 sequence: CASSLGAGGVYNEQFF. In nucleotides, the CDR3 is TGTGCCAGCAGCTTGGGTGCGGGAGGCGTTTACAATGAGCAGTTCTTC.

The chain employs TRBV6-6 and TRBJ2-7; unclear D gene. Trimming took off 6 bases at V and 4 bases at J, with 10 bases between the two ends. The CDR3 loop spans 12 amino acids. In germline, CDR1 is MNHNY, CDR2 SVGAGI (reference sequence). The CDR3 region has the DNA TGTGCCAGCAGCTACGTAAAGTACGAGCAGTACTTC. This sequence encodes CASSYVKYEQYF.

This chain uses TRBV6-5 with TRBJ2-7; the match to TRBD1 covers 9 bases. The V gene's germline CDR1 is MNHEY and CDR2 SVGAGI. V dropped 2 bases and J dropped 2; count of bases not matched to a gene: 4. The CDR3 sequence is 15 residues long. CDR3 nucleotides: TGTGCCAGCAGTTACACGGGACAGGGCGCCTACGAGCAGTACTTC. Protein product: CASSYTGQGAYEQYF.

The rearrangement links TRBV6-6 to TRBJ2-7; 7 nucleotides align to TRBD1. CDR1 MNHNY and CDR2 SVGAGI come from the germline V gene (reference sequence). Trimming removed 6 bases from V and 0 bases from J; junction bases left unmatched: 5. The CDR3 totals 14 residues. CDR3 in amino acids: CASSPGTASYEQYF. In nucleotides, the CDR3 is TGTGCCAGCAGCCCTGGGACAGCCTCCTACGAGCAGTACTTC.

This chain joins TRBV7-3 and TRBJ2-2; 7 bases match TRBD1. Losses at the gene ends were 6 bases for V and 2 bases for J; bases not matched to a gene: 6. CDR1 SGHTA and CDR2 FQGTGA come from the germline V gene. The CDR3 spans 15 residues. The CDR3 coding sequence is TGTGCCAGCAGGTCCGGGACAGACAACACCGGGGAGCTGTTTTTT. The encoded protein is CASRSGTDNTGELFF.